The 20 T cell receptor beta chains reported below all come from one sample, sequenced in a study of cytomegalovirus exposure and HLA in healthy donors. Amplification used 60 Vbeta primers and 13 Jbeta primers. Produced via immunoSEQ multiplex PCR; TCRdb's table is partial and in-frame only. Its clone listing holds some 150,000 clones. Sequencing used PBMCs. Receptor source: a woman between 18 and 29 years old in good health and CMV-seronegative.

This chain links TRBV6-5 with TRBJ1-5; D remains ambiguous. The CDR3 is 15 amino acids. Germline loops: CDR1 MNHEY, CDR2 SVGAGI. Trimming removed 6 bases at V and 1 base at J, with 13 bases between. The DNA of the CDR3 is TGTGCCAGCAGCCCTGTTGAGCTGAGCAATCAGCCCCAGCATTTT. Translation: CASSPVELSNQPQHF.

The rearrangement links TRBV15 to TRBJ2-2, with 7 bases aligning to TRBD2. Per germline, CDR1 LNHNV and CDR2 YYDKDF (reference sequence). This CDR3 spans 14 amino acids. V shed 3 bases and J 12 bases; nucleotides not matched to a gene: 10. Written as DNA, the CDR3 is TGTGCCACCAGCAGGGCTAGCGGCCGGTCGCAGCTGTTTTTT. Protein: CATSRASGRSQLFF.

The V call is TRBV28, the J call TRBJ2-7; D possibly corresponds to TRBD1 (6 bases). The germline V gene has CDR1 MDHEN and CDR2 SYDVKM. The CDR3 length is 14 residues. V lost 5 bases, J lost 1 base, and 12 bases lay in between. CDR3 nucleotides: TGTGCCAGCAGTCTGACAGGATATTCCTACGAGCAGTACTTC. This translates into CASSLTGYSYEQYF. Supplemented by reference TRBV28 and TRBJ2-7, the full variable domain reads DVKVTQSSRYLVKRTGEKVFLECVQDMDHENMFWYRQDPGLGLRLIYFSYDVKMKEKGDIPEGYSVSREKKERFSLILESASTNQTSMYLCASSLTGYSYEQYFGPGTRLTVT.

Written as DNA, the CDR3 is TGTGCCAGCAGCTTACCCCTGAGCGACTCCTACAATGAGCAGTTCTTC. It is translated as CASSLPLSDSYNEQFF. The chain has TRBV7-9 and TRBJ2-1; no firm D call. Germline values: CDR1 SEHNR, CDR2 FQNEAQ (reference sequence). Trimming cost V 2 bases and J 0 bases, with 11 bases left between them. This CDR3 comprises 16 residues.

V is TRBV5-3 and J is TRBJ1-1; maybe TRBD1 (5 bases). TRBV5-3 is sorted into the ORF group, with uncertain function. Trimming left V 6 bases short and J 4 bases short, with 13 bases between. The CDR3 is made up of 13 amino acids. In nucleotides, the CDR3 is TGTGCCAGAACCGTCCAGGGAAGCACTGAAGCTTTCTTT. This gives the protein CARTVQGSTEAFF.

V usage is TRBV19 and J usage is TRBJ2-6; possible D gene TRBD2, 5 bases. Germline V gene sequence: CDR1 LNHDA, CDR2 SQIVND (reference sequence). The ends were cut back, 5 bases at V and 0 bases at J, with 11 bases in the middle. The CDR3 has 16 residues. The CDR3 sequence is CASSDWEFSGANVLTF. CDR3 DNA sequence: TGTGCCAGTAGTGATTGGGAGTTCTCTGGGGCCAACGTCCTGACTTTC.

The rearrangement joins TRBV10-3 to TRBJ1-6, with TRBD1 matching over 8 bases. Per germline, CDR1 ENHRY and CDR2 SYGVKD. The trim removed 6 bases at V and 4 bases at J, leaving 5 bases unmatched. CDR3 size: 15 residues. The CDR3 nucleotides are TGTGCCATCAGGGGACAGGCCGATTATAATTCACCCCTCCACTTT. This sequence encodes CAIRGQADYNSPLHF.

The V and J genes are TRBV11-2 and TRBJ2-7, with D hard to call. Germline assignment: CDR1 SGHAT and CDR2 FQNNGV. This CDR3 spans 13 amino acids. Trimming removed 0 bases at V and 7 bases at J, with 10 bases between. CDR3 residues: CASSLDRIGEQYV. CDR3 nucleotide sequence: TGTGCCAGCAGCTTAGATCGGATAGGAGAGCAGTACGTC.

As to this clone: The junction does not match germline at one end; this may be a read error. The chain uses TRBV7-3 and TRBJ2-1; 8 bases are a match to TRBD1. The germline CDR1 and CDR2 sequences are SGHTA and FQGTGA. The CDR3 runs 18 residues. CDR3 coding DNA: TGTGTCAGCAGCATTCACCCACAGGGGGAAGGCGCCTACAATGAGCAGTTCTTC. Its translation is CVSSIHPQGEGAYNEQFF.

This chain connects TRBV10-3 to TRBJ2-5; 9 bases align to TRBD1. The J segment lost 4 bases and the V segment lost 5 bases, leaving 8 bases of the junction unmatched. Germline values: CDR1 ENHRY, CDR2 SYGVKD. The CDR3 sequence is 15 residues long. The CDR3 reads CAISPDRGSGETQYF. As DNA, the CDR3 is TGTGCCATCAGTCCCGACAGGGGGAGTGGAGAGACCCAGTACTTC.

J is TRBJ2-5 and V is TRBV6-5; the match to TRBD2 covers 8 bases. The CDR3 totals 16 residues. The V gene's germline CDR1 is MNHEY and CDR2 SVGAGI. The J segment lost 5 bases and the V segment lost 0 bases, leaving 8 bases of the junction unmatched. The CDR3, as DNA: TGTGCCAGCAGTTACTCATACAGCGGGAGCTTGGAGACCCAGTACTTC. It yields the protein CASSYSYSGSLETQYF.

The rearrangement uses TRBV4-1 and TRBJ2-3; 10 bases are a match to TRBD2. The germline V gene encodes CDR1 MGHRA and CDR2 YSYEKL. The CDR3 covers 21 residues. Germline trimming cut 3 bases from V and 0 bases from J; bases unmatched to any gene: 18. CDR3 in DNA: TGCGCCAGCAGCCACCCTGCTAGGACTAGCGGCCCTACTACTAGCACAGATACGCAGTATTTT. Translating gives CASSHPARTSGPTTSTDTQYF.

CDR3: CASSLGTLAGARDEQFF. As DNA, the CDR3 is TGTGCCAGCAGCTTAGGGACACTAGCGGGAGCGCGCGATGAGCAGTTCTTC. The genes are TRBV11-2 and TRBJ2-1; TRBD2 matches 11 bases. This CDR3 is built from 17 residues. V lost 1 base, J lost 8 bases, and 10 bases stayed unmatched. The V gene's germline CDR1 is SGHAT and CDR2 FQNNGV. The variable domain in full, with the rest retrieved from reference TRBV11-2 and TRBJ2-1, is EAGVAQSPRYKIIEKRQSVAFWCNPISGHATLYWYQQILGQGPKLLIQFQNNGVVDDSQLPKDRFSAERLKGVDSTLKIQPAKLEDSAVYLCASSLGTLAGARDEQFFGPGTRLTVL.

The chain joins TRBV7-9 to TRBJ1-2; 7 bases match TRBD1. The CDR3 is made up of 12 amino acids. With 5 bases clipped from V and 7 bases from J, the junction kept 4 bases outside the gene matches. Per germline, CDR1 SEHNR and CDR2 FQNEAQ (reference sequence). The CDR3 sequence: CASSPGTVGYTF. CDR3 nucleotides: TGTGCCAGCAGCCCCGGGACAGTTGGCTACACCTTC. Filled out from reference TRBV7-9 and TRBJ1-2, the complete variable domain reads DTGVSQNPRHKITKRGQNVTFRCDPISEHNRLYWYRQTLGQGPEFLTYFQNEAQLEKSRLLSDRFSAERPKGSFSTLEIQRTEQGDSAMYLCASSPGTVGYTFGSGTRLTVV.

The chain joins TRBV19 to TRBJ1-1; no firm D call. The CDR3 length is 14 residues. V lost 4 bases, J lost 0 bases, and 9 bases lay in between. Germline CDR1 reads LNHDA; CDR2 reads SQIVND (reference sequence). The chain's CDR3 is CASSTDKMNTEAFF. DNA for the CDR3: TGTGCCAGTAGTACTGACAAGATGAACACTGAAGCTTTCTTT.

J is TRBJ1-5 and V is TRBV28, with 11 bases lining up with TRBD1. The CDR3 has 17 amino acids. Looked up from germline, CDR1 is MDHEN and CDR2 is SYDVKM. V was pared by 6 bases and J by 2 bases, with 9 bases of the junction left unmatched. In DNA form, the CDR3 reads TGTGCCAGCAGGGGGACAGGGGGGACTCGGGGCAATCAGCCCCAGCATTTT. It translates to CASRGTGGTRGNQPQHF.

In DNA form, the CDR3 reads TGTGCCAGTAGTATAGACCGAGGGACAGGGGGTTACGGCTACACCTTC. This encodes CASSIDRGTGGYGYTF. This chain uses TRBV19 with TRBJ1-2; TRBD1 matches at 11 bases. The CDR3 is 16 residues long. The junction had 8 bases not matched to a gene; V was cut back by 0 bases and J by 8 bases. The germline V gene has CDR1 LNHDA and CDR2 SQIVND (reference sequence). Filled out from reference TRBV19 and TRBJ1-2, the complete variable domain reads DGGITQSPKYLFRKEGQNVTLSCEQNLNHDAMYWYRQDPGQGLRLIYYSQIVNDFQKGDIAEGYSVSREKKESFPLTVTSAQKNPTAFYLCASSIDRGTGGYGYTFGSGTRLTVV.

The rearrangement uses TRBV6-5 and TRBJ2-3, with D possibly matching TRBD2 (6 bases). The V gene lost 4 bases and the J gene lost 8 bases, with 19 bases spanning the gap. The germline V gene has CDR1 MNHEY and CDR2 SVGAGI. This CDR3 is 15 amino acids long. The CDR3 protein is CASSFHDFFGGTQYF. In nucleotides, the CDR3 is TGTGCCAGCAGTTTCCACGACTTCTTCGGGGGTACGCAGTATTTT.

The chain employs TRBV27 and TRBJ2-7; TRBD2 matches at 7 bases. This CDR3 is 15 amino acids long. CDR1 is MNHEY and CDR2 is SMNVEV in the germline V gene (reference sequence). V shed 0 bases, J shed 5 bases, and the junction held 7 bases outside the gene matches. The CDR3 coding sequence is TGTGCCAGCAGTTTATCGGGCGGGAGTAGCCACGAGCAGTACTTC. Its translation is CASSLSGGSSHEQYF.

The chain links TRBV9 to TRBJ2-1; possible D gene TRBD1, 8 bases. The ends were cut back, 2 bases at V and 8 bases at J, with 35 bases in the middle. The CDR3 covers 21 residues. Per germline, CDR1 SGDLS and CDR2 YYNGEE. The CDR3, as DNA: TGTGCCAGCAGCGTCCGCCCAGGGGGCGATAAAGTGGCGGGAGAACTTTATGAGCAGTTCTTC. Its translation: CASSVRPGGDKVAGELYEQFF.